These 18 T cell receptor beta chains were sequenced from one sample in a study of T cells in Graves' hyperthyroidism and ophthalmopathy. RNA transcripts yielded amplified TCR beta CDR3 regions. The study used the HTBI primer set for a first-round RT-PCR of the TCR CDR3. TCRdb recomputed calls from the multiplex PCR reads with MiXCR, one row per CDR3 protein. The table has 600,000 or so distinct CDR3 sequences, 14% seen once. Specimen: blood. Source of these receptors: a young woman with Graves' ophthalmopathy.

There are many counts of this clonotype. The chain carries TRBV7-3 and TRBJ1-1; 8 nucleotides agree with TRBD1. CDR1 is SGHTA and CDR2 is FQGTGA in the germline V gene. The ends lost 3 bases at V and 2 bases at J; junction bases unmatched: 5. The CDR3 covers 15 residues. The CDR3 bases are TGTGCCAGCAGCTTCCTGGGACAGGCCAACACTGAAGCTTTCTTT. It translates to CASSFLGQANTEAFF.

Concerning this clonotype itself: Given a much more abundant clone one base away, this may be a read error. This chain links TRBV7-9 with TRBJ2-7; 7 positions match TRBD1. CDR1 and CDR2 from the germline V gene are SEHNR and FQNEAQ (reference sequence). The CDR3 runs 15 residues. The CDR3 spells CASSAGTVGPYEQCF. CDR3 nucleotides: TGTGCCAGCAGCGCCGGGACAGTCGGACCCTACGAGCAGTGCTTC.

In its sample, this clonotype was seen a few times. This chain joins TRBV10-3 and TRBJ2-2; D is unresolved. There are 12 residues in the CDR3. V was shortened by 8 bases and J by 7 bases, with 11 bases between the two germline ends. Germline V gene sequence: CDR1 ENHRY, CDR2 SYGVKD. The CDR3: CAIVSTGGELFF. In DNA form, the CDR3 reads TGTGCCATCGTCAGTACGGGCGGGGAGCTGTTTTTT.

This rearrangement joins TRBV20-1 to TRBJ2-1, with D possibly TRBD2 on 7 matching bases. The CDR3 contains 15 residues. V lost 3 bases and J lost 0, with 12 bases in between. The germline CDR1 and CDR2 sequences are DFQATT and SNEGSKA (reference sequence). The CDR3 DNA is TGCAGTGCTAGGGGGGCTAGCGGCTCCTACAATGAGCAGTTCTTC. It is translated as CSARGASGSYNEQFF.

This clonotype has more than one count but fewer than ten. V is TRBV24-1 and J is TRBJ2-5; the D gene is possibly TRBD2 (5 bases). With 3 bases removed from V and 1 base from J, the gap between germline ends came to 11 bases. The CDR3 runs to 15 residues. Looked up from germline, CDR1 is KGHDR and CDR2 is SFDVKD. CDR3 coding DNA: TGTGCCACCAGTGATCGGGGAGACCGCCAAGAGACCCAGTACTTC. The encoded protein is CATSDRGDRQETQYF.

This clonotype was seen only a few times. J is TRBJ2-7 and V is TRBV20-1; 8 bases match TRBD2. This CDR3 is built from 15 residues. V shed 6 bases and J 2 bases; nucleotides not matched to a gene: 12. Looked up from germline, CDR1 is DFQATT and CDR2 is SNEGSKA (reference sequence). In DNA form, the CDR3 reads TGCAGTGCCGCCAGGTGGCGGGAGGACCCCTACGAGCAGTACTTC. Protein sequence: CSAARWREDPYEQYF.

This clonotype was observed many times. The chain joins TRBV7-6 to TRBJ2-3, with 13 bases identical to TRBD2. Per the germline V gene, CDR1 is SGHVS and CDR2 is FNYEAQ. J was trimmed by 4 bases and V by 0 bases; bases with no gene match: 13. This CDR3 has 20 residues. The CDR3 nucleotides read TGTGCCAGCAGCTTAGCCCCTCCGGGGGATGGACTAGCGGGAGCAGATACGCAGTATTTT. It codes for CASSLAPPGDGLAGADTQYF.

V gene TRBV5-1 combines with J gene TRBJ2-3, with D hard to call. Deletions cut 4 bases from V and 0 bases from J, with 12 bases between. CDR3 length: 15 amino acids. Germline CDR1 SGHRS, CDR2 YFSETQ. The CDR3 DNA is TGCGCCAGCAGCCTGCCATCGACAAGCACAGATACGCAGTATTTT. This gives the protein CASSLPSTSTDTQYF.

This clonotype was picked up many times. The chain recombines TRBV30 with TRBJ2-1; TRBD2 matches at 7 bases. CDR3 length: 16 amino acids. Germline assignment: CDR1 GTSNPN and CDR2 SVGIG (reference sequence). J gave up 2 bases and V 4 bases, and 11 bases lay outside the gene matches. The CDR3 loop reads CAWNPRGGRTYNEQFF. For the CDR3, the DNA is TGTGCCTGGAACCCACGGGGCGGGAGAACCTACAATGAGCAGTTCTTC.

V gene TRBV7-9 combines with J gene TRBJ1-1, with D unresolved. Germline-derived CDR1 and CDR2 are SEHNR and FQNEAQ (reference sequence). CDR3 length: 11 amino acids. Trimming left V 4 bases short and J 4 bases short, with 4 bases between. CDR3 in DNA: TGTGCCAGCAGCTCCTTCACTGAAGCTTTCTTT. Translating gives CASSSFTEAFF.

On this clonotype itself: Germline and junction disagree at one end, which may indicate a read error. V is TRBV12-3 or TRBV12-4 and J is TRBJ2-7; D unclear. The CDR3 length is 13 residues. CDR3 protein: CASSLGRGYGQYF. The CDR3 DNA is TGTGCCAGCAGTTTAGGCCGAGGTTACGGGCAGTACTTC.

In its sample, this clonotype was seen many times. The gene calls are TRBV28 and TRBJ1-1; 8 bases align to TRBD1. V was clipped by 6 bases and J by 0 bases; unmatched bases: 9. Germline V gene sequence: CDR1 MDHEN, CDR2 SYDVKM. CDR3 length equals 16 residues. The CDR3 DNA follows: TGTGCCAGCAGCCCTGGACAGGGTCGGATGAACACTGAAGCTTTCTTT. Translation: CASSPGQGRMNTEAFF.

This clonotype has a count of ten or more. Germline and junction disagree at one end, which may indicate a read error. The rearrangement joins TRBV2 to TRBJ2-4; 9 bases agree with TRBD2. This CDR3 has 16 amino acids. Germline-derived CDR1 and CDR2 are SNHLY and FYNNEI. The CDR3 bases are TGTGCCAGCAGGGAAGGACTAGCGCGGGCCAAAAACATTCAGTACTTC. It is translated as CASREGLARAKNIQYF.

This clonotype was observed a few times. This chain joins TRBV5-5 and TRBJ2-1; 7 bases are a match to TRBD2. Germline V CDR1 and CDR2: SGHKS, YYEKEE (reference sequence). The CDR3 consists of 17 residues. V lost 5 bases, J lost 6 bases, and 17 bases stayed unmatched. The CDR3 region is CASSSGHQGLYGNEQFF. The DNA for the CDR3 is TGTGCCAGCAGTTCCGGACACCAGGGACTATATGGCAATGAGCAGTTCTTC.

In its sample, this clonotype was seen many times. V gene TRBV7-8 combines with J gene TRBJ1-5, with 9 nucleotides matching TRBD1. Germline trimming cut 5 bases from V and 7 bases from J; bases unmatched to any gene: 6. CDR1 is SGHVS, CDR2 FQNEAQ, per germline. The CDR3 loop spans 14 amino acids. Here the CDR3 DNA reads TGTGCCAGCAGCCCGGGACAGGGCGAACAGCCCCAGCATTTT. Amino acid sequence: CASSPGQGEQPQHF. The entire variable domain, with the rest obtained from reference TRBV7-8 and TRBJ1-5, is as follows: GAGVSQSPRYKVAKRGQDVALRCDPISGHVSLFWYQQALGQGPEFLTYFQNEAQLDKSGLPSDRFFAERPEGSVSTLKIQRTQQEDSAVYLCASSPGQGEQPQHFGDGTRLSIL.

In its sample, this clonotype was seen many times. This sequence joins TRBV5-1 and TRBJ2-7; 16 nucleotides match TRBD2. Per the germline V gene, CDR1 is SGHRS and CDR2 is YFSETQ. V was clipped by 4 bases and J by 3 bases; unmatched bases: 25. CDR3 size: 23 residues. The CDR3 sequence is CASSGKGYRQGLAGGPHFYEQYF. CDR3 in DNA: TGCGCCAGCAGCGGCAAGGGATATCGTCAGGGACTAGCGGGAGGGCCGCATTTCTACGAGCAGTACTTC.

This clonotype was observed many times. J is TRBJ1-1 and V is TRBV3-1; tentative D call: TRBD1 (5 bases). Looked up from germline, CDR1 is LGHDT and CDR2 is YNNKEL (reference sequence). V gave up 1 base and J gave up 1 base, with 10 bases separating them. The CDR3 has 15 amino acids. CDR3 nucleotides: TGTGCCAGCAGCCAAGTGAATACAGGGAACACTGAAGCTTTCTTT. Protein sequence: CASSQVNTGNTEAFF.

In this sample, this clonotype turned up a few times. The rearrangement links TRBV7-6 to TRBJ2-7, with 9 nucleotides matching TRBD2. This CDR3 is built from 14 residues. CDR1 and CDR2 (germline): SGHVS, FNYEAQ. Losses at the gene ends were 5 bases for V and 2 bases for J; bases not matched to a gene: 4. Here the CDR3 DNA reads TGTGCCAGCAGCAATAGCGGGAGCGCCTACGAGCAGTACTTC. Its translation is CASSNSGSAYEQYF.